Listed below are T cell receptor beta chains from one sample, sequenced in a study of beta chain features in type 1 diabetes. TCRdb's copy holds only in-frame clones and misses some; the assay was immunoSEQ multiplex PCR. The sample holds approximately 470,000 clones; approximately 28% are singletons and the top ten take around 0.065%. The sequenced material came from naive CD4+ T cells from blood. Receptor source: a man aged 18 to 30 in good health. Both conserved end residues are trimmed from each CDR3. Fields, in order: V gene, CDR3 protein.

TRBV30,AWSEDRVIYGYT
TRBV30,AWSDTYYEQY
TRBV30,AWSQYNEQF
TRBV20-1,SARFGEQY
TRBV4-2,ASSQVGISEKLF
TRBV29-1,SVEEAAGGFGEQF
TRBV2,ASTGSGANVLT
TRBV7-9,ASSRLAGTDTQY
TRBV7-3,ASSPRGDGTDTQY
TRBV19,ASSIAGGSGANVLT
TRBV7-2,ASSLGPRQPQH
TRBV30,AWSRGWAYNEQF
TRBV7-9,ASSLPIPRETQY
TRBV5-1,ASSRDTSGSGEQF
TRBV4-3,ASSQDRVGGPSREQY
TRBV28,ASSSSGRRITGELF
TRBV30,AWSVWSEQF
TRBV7-9,ASSDQATDTQY
TRBV29-1,SVEGRLNTEAF
TRBV30,AWSVEVGPNEQY
TRBV29-1,SVDTGGTDTQY
TRBV30,AWSVLRTDTQY
TRBV7-9,ASSPNGAGGRNEQF
TRBV6-6,ASSYFGTEAYNEQF
TRBV29-1,SVGDTQSTYNEQF
TRBV9,ASSVDPRRDTQY
TRBV14,ASSQEKGRWYNEQF
TRBV5-1,ASSLAAANTEAF